The 28 T cell receptor beta chains given below trace back to one sample, sequenced in a study of shared clonotypes between healthy human individuals (dated by TCRdb to the early 2020s). Library preparation used the immunoSEQ multiplex PCR assay. TCRdb's version of the immuneACCESS table is confined to in-frame rearrangements and falls short of the full clone set. An unresolved V gene accounts for under half of the shortfall where checked; the remainder is of unknown origin. The sample table holds about 2 million clones, of which 85% to 95% were seen once. Together, the top ten hold 0.13% of the sample. The sample consisted of naive CD4+ T cells sorted from blood. In light of the paper, this sample's cell subset or site label describes: CD45RA+ positively selected. The receptors were gathered from a young man in good health.

J is TRBJ2-7 and V is TRBV5-4; 9 nucleotides line up with TRBD2. The CDR3 has 14 amino acids. V was pared by 4 bases and J by 5 bases, with 7 bases of the junction left unmatched. Germline V gene sequence: CDR1 SGHNT, CDR2 YYREEE (reference sequence). The CDR3 spells CASSRSGRKNEQYF. The CDR3 region has the DNA TGTGCCAGCAGCCGGAGCGGGAGGAAAAACGAGCAGTACTTC. The variable domain in full, completed from reference TRBV5-4 and TRBJ2-7, reads ETGVTQSPTHLIKTRGQQVTLRCSSQSGHNTVSWYQQALGQGPQFIFQYYREEENGRGNFPPRFSGLQFPNYSSELNVNALELDDSALYLCASSRSGRKNEQYFGPGTRLTVT.

The chain couples TRBV6-5 to TRBJ1-1; a possible D gene is TRBD1 (5 bases). Trimming stripped 0 bases from V and 6 bases from J, with 11 bases between. In germline, CDR1 is MNHEY, CDR2 SVGAGI. CDR3 length: 14 residues. Here the CDR3 reads CASSYSLATAEAFF. The CDR3 DNA follows: TGTGCCAGCAGTTACTCTTTGGCGACAGCTGAAGCTTTCTTT.

V usage is TRBV6-7 and J usage is TRBJ2-5; 11 bases fit TRBD2. TRBV6-7 is recorded as an ORF, its role being uncertain. Trimming removed 3 bases from V and 3 bases from J; junction bases left unmatched: 15. This CDR3 has 19 residues. In DNA form, the CDR3 reads TGTGCCAGCAGTTATTTCGATTTTCAGACTAGCGGGGATAAAGAGACCCAGTACTTC. Translated, it gives CASSYFDFQTSGDKETQYF.

The chain employs TRBV5-4 and TRBJ2-7, with 11 positions matching TRBD2. CDR3 length: 13 amino acids. Germline V gives CDR1 SGHNT, CDR2 YYREEE (reference sequence). V was clipped by 2 bases and J by 7 bases; unmatched bases: 2. The CDR3 DNA follows: TGTGCCAGCAGCTTTCCTAGCGGGGGGGAGCAGTACTTC. Encoded protein: CASSFPSGGEQYF.

The rearrangement uses TRBV30 and TRBJ2-5; 12 bases are a match to TRBD2. Germline CDR1 and CDR2: GTSNPN and SVGIG (reference sequence). The CDR3 has 15 amino acids. J was trimmed by 5 bases and V by 0 bases; bases with no gene match: 4. The CDR3 reads CAWSVLAGGSETQYF. As DNA, the CDR3 is TGTGCCTGGAGTGTCCTAGCGGGGGGGAGTGAGACCCAGTACTTC.

CDR3 protein: CASSLSLLSGTSLSYEQYF. CDR3 bases: TGTGCCAGCAGCTTATCCCTGCTTAGCGGGACTAGCCTCTCCTACGAGCAGTACTTC. This sequence joins TRBV7-9 and TRBJ2-7; 9 bases match TRBD2. The germline V gene encodes CDR1 SEHNR and CDR2 FQNEAQ (reference sequence). This CDR3 has 19 residues. V dropped 2 bases and J dropped 0; count of bases not matched to a gene: 14. Full variable domain (remainder filled in from reference TRBV7-9 and TRBJ2-7): DTGVSQNPRHKITKRGQNVTFRCDPISEHNRLYWYRQTLGQGPEFLTYFQNEAQLEKSRLLSDRFSAERPKGSFSTLEIQRTEQGDSAMYLCASSLSLLSGTSLSYEQYFGPGTRLTVT.

The V call is TRBV7-9, the J call TRBJ1-2; D is possibly TRBD1 (6 bases). The CDR3 sequence is 13 residues long. The V gene lost 6 bases and the J gene lost 8 bases, with 16 bases spanning the gap. CDR1 SEHNR and CDR2 FQNEAQ come from the germline V gene (reference sequence). The DNA of the CDR3 is TGTGCCAGCAGGAATTCAGGGGCTTGGGGCTACACCTTC. Residues: CASRNSGAWGYTF.

With regard to this clone: This specimen includes other DNA sequences encoding the same CDR3. The rearrangement joins TRBV6-5 to TRBJ2-7; D is undetermined. This CDR3 is 12 amino acids long. Germline V gives CDR1 MNHEY, CDR2 SVGAGI. The V and J ends lost 5 bases and 2 bases respectively, with 7 bases between them. CDR3 in DNA: TGTGCCAGCAGTCAAGGACCCTACGAGCAGTACTTC. Its translation is CASSQGPYEQYF.

The rearrangement uses TRBV5-4 and TRBJ2-7, with 11 bases fitting TRBD2. Germline values: CDR1 SGHNT, CDR2 YYREEE (reference sequence). The CDR3 extends over 16 amino acids. V shed 3 bases and J 2 bases; nucleotides not matched to a gene: 7. The CDR3 region is CASSSGTSGAPYEQYF. CDR3 in DNA: TGTGCCAGCAGCTCAGGGACTAGCGGTGCCCCCTACGAGCAGTACTTC.

The chain recombines TRBV5-6 with TRBJ2-7; the D call may be TRBD1 or TRBD2 (5 bases each). From germline, CDR1 is SGHDT and CDR2 YYEEEE. Trimming cost V 4 bases and J 5 bases, with 19 bases left between them. The CDR3 sequence is 15 residues long. CDR3 in amino acids: CASSRSRGAGDEQYF. The CDR3 bases are TGTGCCAGCAGCCGTTCACGGGGCGCGGGCGACGAGCAGTACTTC.

The chain is built from TRBV28 and TRBJ1-2; possible D gene TRBD1, 5 bases. CDR3 length: 15 amino acids. V lost 5 bases and J 5 bases, leaving 18 bases between the germline ends. The germline CDR1 and CDR2 sequences are MDHEN and SYDVKM. The CDR3 protein is CASSTRVLNFYGYTF. CDR3 in DNA: TGTGCCAGCAGTACCAGGGTTCTCAATTTTTATGGCTACACCTTC.

This sequence joins TRBV6-5 and TRBJ2-7; TRBD1 agrees at 10 bases. CDR1 is MNHEY and CDR2 is SVGAGI in the germline V gene. The CDR3 covers 15 residues. The V segment lost 2 bases and the J segment 6 bases; nucleotides outside the gene matches: 7. CDR3 residues: CASSYGTGVGAEQYF. For the CDR3, the DNA is TGTGCCAGCAGTTACGGGACAGGGGTTGGGGCCGAGCAGTACTTC.

The V gene is TRBV30, the J gene TRBJ1-1; 8 bases are shared with TRBD1. Trimming at V came to 1 base and at J to 6 bases, leaving 10 bases not matched to a gene. Per the germline V gene, CDR1 is GTSNPN and CDR2 is SVGIG (reference sequence). This CDR3 is 15 amino acids long. DNA of the CDR3: TGTGCCTGGAGTGCCGATGGACAGGGAAAAGCTGAAGCTTTCTTT. Protein product: CAWSADGQGKAEAFF.

The chain combines TRBV7-8 with TRBJ2-7; the D gene is possibly TRBD1 (5 bases). The CDR3 spans 15 residues. Trimming removed 5 bases at V and 5 bases at J, with 19 bases between. The germline V gene encodes CDR1 SGHVS and CDR2 FQNEAQ. CDR3 DNA sequence: TGTGCCAGCAGCCTGCAGGGATTGATCCTCAACGAGCAGTACTTC. Protein: CASSLQGLILNEQYF. The full variable domain, with the rest looked up from reference TRBV7-8 and TRBJ2-7, is GAGVSQSPRYKVAKRGQDVALRCDPISGHVSLFWYQQALGQGPEFLTYFQNEAQLDKSGLPSDRFFAERPEGSVSTLKIQRTQQEDSAVYLCASSLQGLILNEQYFGPGTRLTVT.

A note on this clone: Additional DNA sequences in this sample encode the identical CDR3. The CDR3 protein is CASSLGGSNQPQHF. CDR3 nucleotides: TGCGCCAGCAGCTTGGGGGGAAGCAATCAGCCCCAGCATTTT. The chain uses TRBV5-1 and TRBJ1-5, with D uncertain. Germline V CDR1 and CDR2: SGHRS, YFSETQ. The V gene lost 0 bases and the J gene lost 1 base, with 5 bases spanning the gap. The CDR3 extends over 14 amino acids.

This chain connects TRBV6-1 to TRBJ1-4; D might be TRBD1 (6 bases). CDR3 length: 16 residues. The germline V gene has CDR1 MNHNS and CDR2 SASEGT. The V end lost 3 bases, the J end lost 0 bases, and 11 bases lay between the germline ends. In DNA form, the CDR3 reads TGTGCCAGCAGTGAGTGGGACACCGCAACTAATGAAAAACTGTTTTTT. It specifies CASSEWDTATNEKLFF.

Only one count was recorded for this clone. This chain links TRBV18 with TRBJ2-2; D remains unclear. This CDR3 contains 15 residues. The V gene lost 4 bases and the J gene lost 4 bases, with 13 bases spanning the gap. Germline loops: CDR1 KGHSH, CDR2 LQKENI. The CDR3 here is CASSLSQVGTGELFF. The CDR3 bases are TGTGCCAGCTCACTTTCCCAGGTGGGCACCGGGGAGCTGTTTTTT.

This chain joins TRBV5-1 and TRBJ2-1, with a weak D call TRBD2 (6 bases). Germline V gene sequence: CDR1 SGHRS, CDR2 YFSETQ. This CDR3 spans 14 amino acids. Trimming removed 9 bases from V and 0 bases from J, with 13 bases in between. This CDR3 reads CATARGVSYNEQFF. The DNA for the CDR3 is TGCGCCACCGCGCGCGGGGTCTCCTACAATGAGCAGTTCTTC.

The chain employs TRBV11-1 and TRBJ2-1; no clear D. The CDR3 runs to 13 residues. Germline values: CDR1 SGHAT, CDR2 FQDESV (reference sequence). Deletions cut 5 bases from V and 0 bases from J, with 5 bases between. CDR3 region: CASSAHSYNEQFF. In nucleotides, the CDR3 is TGTGCCAGCAGCGCCCACTCCTACAATGAGCAGTTCTTC. Full variable domain (outside the CDR3, taken from reference TRBV11-1 and TRBJ2-1): EAEVAQSPRYKITEKSQAVAFWCDPISGHATLYWYRQILGQGPELLVQFQDESVVDDSQLPKDRFSAERLKGVDSTLKIQPAELGDSAMYLCASSAHSYNEQFFGPGTRLTVL.

The V call is TRBV2, the J call TRBJ2-5; 7 bases align to TRBD1. CDR3 length equals 12 residues. Germline-derived CDR1 and CDR2 are SNHLY and FYNNEI. The V and J ends lost 6 bases and 7 bases, in that order; junction bases with no gene match: 5. CDR3 region: CASRETGATQYF. CDR3 DNA sequence: TGTGCCAGCAGGGAAACAGGGGCGACCCAGTACTTC.

The rearrangement links TRBV5-1 to TRBJ1-5; no clear D. This CDR3 spans 14 amino acids. With 0 bases removed from V and 5 bases from J, the gap between germline ends came to 9 bases. The germline V gene has CDR1 SGHRS and CDR2 YFSETQ. The CDR3 sequence is CASSLGQEDQPQHF. CDR3 coding DNA: TGCGCCAGCAGCTTGGGGCAGGAAGATCAGCCCCAGCATTTT.

The gene calls are TRBV25-1 and TRBJ2-5; 11 nucleotides line up with TRBD2. In germline, CDR1 is MGHDK, CDR2 SYGVNS. The CDR3 spans 16 residues. The V segment lost 5 bases and the J segment 1 base; nucleotides outside the gene matches: 6. Here the CDR3 DNA reads TGTGCCAGCAGTCCCCGGACTAGCGGGCTCCAAGAGACCCAGTACTTC. Encoded protein: CASSPRTSGLQETQYF.

To note about this clone: Other DNA variants within this sample encode the same CDR3. V usage is TRBV9 and J usage is TRBJ2-1, with 8 bases identical to TRBD2. The CDR3 covers 15 residues. CDR1 is SGDLS and CDR2 is YYNGEE in the germline V gene. Trimming took 0 bases from V and 2 from J; bases not matched to a gene: 1. The CDR3 here is CASSVGAGAYNEQFF. In DNA, the CDR3 is TGTGCCAGCAGCGTAGGAGCGGGAGCCTACAATGAGCAGTTCTTC. The full variable domain, with the rest looked up from reference TRBV9 and TRBJ2-1, is DSGVTQTPKHLITATGQRVTLRCSPRSGDLSVYWYQQSLDQGLQFLIQYYNGEERAKGNILERFSAQQFPDLHSELNLSSLELGDSALYFCASSVGAGAYNEQFFGPGTRLTVL.

The rearrangement uses TRBV10-2 and TRBJ2-5, with 7 positions matching TRBD2. V shed 5 bases, J shed 1 base, and the junction held 4 bases outside the gene matches. CDR3 length: 14 amino acids. Germline CDR1 WSHSY, CDR2 SAAADI. CDR3 DNA: TGCGCCAGCAGTCCGTCTAGCGGCCAAGAGACCCAGTACTTC. It is translated as CASSPSSGQETQYF.

The rearrangement uses TRBV2 and TRBJ1-1; perhaps TRBD1 as D (6 bases). Germline V gene sequence: CDR1 SNHLY, CDR2 FYNNEI. The CDR3 loop spans 14 amino acids. Between the trimmed V and J ends, which lost 6 bases and 1 base, there was a span of 12 bases. The CDR3 nucleotides are TGTGCCAGCAGGAGGGGGGGCGAGAACACTGAAGCTTTCTTT. Protein sequence: CASRRGGENTEAFF. The full variable domain, its missing parts supplied by reference TRBV2 and TRBJ1-1, is EPEVTQTPSHQVTQMGQEVILRCVPISNHLYFYWYRQILGQKVEFLVSFYNNEISEKSEIFDDQFSVERPDGSNFTLKIRSTKLEDSAMYFCASRRGGENTEAFFGQGTRLTVV.

The rearrangement joins TRBV7-8 to TRBJ2-7; TRBD1 aligns across 7 bases. Germline assignment: CDR1 SGHVS and CDR2 FQNEAQ. The CDR3 consists of 14 residues. The V gene end was trimmed by 5 bases and the J gene end by 5 bases; junction bases not matched to a gene: 9. Here the CDR3 reads CASSLRQGKDEQYF. DNA of the CDR3: TGTGCCAGCAGCCTGAGACAGGGAAAGGACGAGCAGTACTTC.

This clone has more than one count but fewer than ten. The chain employs TRBV19 and TRBJ2-5, with D possibly being TRBD1 (5 bases). The J call is in doubt because the DNA end fits TRBJ2-7 better. Germline CDR1 and CDR2: LNHDA and SQIVND (reference sequence). There are 15 residues in the CDR3. The CDR3 protein is CASPPIRQTDYEQYF. The CDR3 coding sequence is TGTGCCAGCCCTCCGATCCGACAGACTGACTACGAGCAGTACTTC.

The chain links TRBV7-2 to TRBJ1-4, with D possibly TRBD1 on 5 matching bases. V lost 4 bases to trimming and J lost 10 bases, with 13 bases between them. Germline loops: CDR1 SGHTA, CDR2 FQGNSA. The CDR3 covers 13 residues. The CDR3 spells CASSSDRDGKLFF. The CDR3 DNA reads TGTGCCAGCAGCTCCGACCGGGACGGAAAACTGTTTTTT. Drawing the rest from reference TRBV7-2 and TRBJ1-4, the complete variable domain is GAGVSQSPSNKVTEKGKDVELRCDPISGHTALYWYRQSLGQGLEFLIYFQGNSAPDKSGLPSDRFSAERTGGSVSTLTIQRTQQEDSAVYLCASSSDRDGKLFFGSGTQLSVL.